The clone carrying this T cell receptor (beta chain) has at least ten counts. Its target is not known. This sample is drawn from a study of molecular identifiers for immune sequencing clone quantification. Broader study findings: Sizes of clones that are highly expanded could be underestimated (if identical TCR molecules share a barcode).

The germline V gene has CDR1 MNHNS and CDR2 SASEGT. This CDR3 has 15 residues. V was cut by 3 bases and J by 4 bases, with 13 bases left in between. The sorting of naive CD8 T cells used the CD8+CD4-CCR7+CD45RA+ phenotype. Bulk TCR libraries used previously described methods and listed TCR primers. TCRdb called the PCR reads again in MiXCR, with one record for every CDR3 protein. The sample lists roughly 90,000 distinct CDR3 sequences, 19% seen once, with 0.7% to 0.95% in the top ten. The receptor's source is a human donor in good health. Some libraries in this study had Jurkat cell RNA spiked in. The rearrangement uses TRBV6-1 and TRBJ1-5, with D perhaps matching TRBD1 (5 bases). The sequenced sample consisted of naive CD8+ T cells from blood, with Jurkat cell RNA spiked in. Subset indicated: FACS-sorted CD8+CD4-CCR7+CD45RA+ naive T cells. This chain's CDR3 is CASSDIPGGNQPQHF. The CDR3 region has the DNA TGTGCCAGCAGTGATATCCCCGGGGGGAATCAGCCCCAGCATTTT.